These 24 T cell receptor beta chains share one sample of origin, sequenced in a study of Ad26.COV2.S vaccination and SARS-CoV-2 variants. Generated by immunoSEQ multiplex PCR, the TCRdb table keeps only in-frame clones and is missing some. The profile shows around 170,000 clones, around 90% of them singletons. The sample consisted of peripheral blood, taken after recovery from COVID-19. These receptors all stem from a human donor who had recovered from COVID-19.

The V call is TRBV27, the J call TRBJ1-1; unclear D gene. V lost 8 bases and J lost 0, with 13 bases in between. The CDR3 loop spans 14 amino acids. The germline CDR1 and CDR2 sequences are MNHEY and SMNVEV (reference sequence). The CDR3 region is CASASELMNTEAFF. DNA for the CDR3: TGTGCCAGCGCGTCAGAACTCATGAACACTGAAGCTTTCTTT.

The chain joins TRBV20-1 to TRBJ2-3, with 7 bases identical to TRBD1. The junction had 0 bases not matched to a gene; V was cut back by 6 bases and J by 3 bases. CDR3 length: 11 amino acids. Per germline, CDR1 DFQATT and CDR2 SNEGSKA (reference sequence). CDR3 sequence: CSADRTDTQYF. CDR3 nucleotide sequence: TGCAGTGCGGACAGGACAGATACGCAGTATTTT.

The chain employs TRBV13 and TRBJ2-5; D is uncertain. Germline CDR1 PRHDT, CDR2 FYEKMQ (reference sequence). The V end was cut by 4 bases, the J end by 0 bases, with 12 bases between. The CDR3 sequence is 15 residues long. Here the CDR3 DNA reads TGTGCCAGCAGCTCGCGTAGGGCAGACCAAGAGACCCAGTACTTC. It encodes CASSSRRADQETQYF.

For the CDR3, the DNA is TGTGCCAGTAGTATGGGAAGGGCCGGAGCCTACGAGCAGTACTTC. The encoded protein is CASSMGRAGAYEQYF. This chain uses TRBV19 with TRBJ2-7; no clear D. Germline CDR1 is LNHDA and CDR2 is SQIVND (reference sequence). This CDR3 is built from 15 residues. Trimming removed 3 bases at V and 2 bases at J, with 14 bases between.

In this sample, this clone turned up many times. CDR3 amino acids: CASSDGQYNSPLHF. Written as DNA, the CDR3 is TGTGCCAGCAGTGACGGACAGTATAATTCACCCCTCCACTTT. J is TRBJ1-6 and V is TRBV25-1, with D perhaps matching TRBD1 (6 bases). The CDR3 loop spans 14 amino acids. V lost 3 bases to trimming and J lost 4 bases, with 7 bases between them. CDR1 is MGHDK and CDR2 is SYGVNS in the germline V gene.

This clone is a singleton in its sample. V and J are TRBV3-1 (or the pseudogene TRBV3-2) and TRBJ2-7; either TRBD1 or TRBD2 may supply D (5 bases each). Trimming removed 4 bases from V and 3 bases from J, with 25 bases in between. Germline CDR1 is LGHDT and CDR2 is YNNKEL (reference sequence). This CDR3 comprises 18 residues. In nucleotides, the CDR3 is TGTGCCAGCAGCCCGTCGGGACGGACTCACGAAGAGGGCTACGAGCAGTACTTC. It translates to CASSPSGRTHEEGYEQYF.

The chain uses TRBV5-8 and TRBJ1-2, with TRBD1 as a possible D gene (5 bases). In germline, CDR1 is SGHTS, CDR2 YDEGEE. Trimming removed 5 bases from V and 7 bases from J, with 15 bases in between. The CDR3 has 13 amino acids. The CDR3 DNA reads as TGTGCCAGCAGTGCGGGACGGCGTTTTGGCTACACCTTC. Its protein product is CASSAGRRFGYTF.

This chain links TRBV4-2 with TRBJ2-2, with a possible D match to TRBD1 (5 bases). The CDR3 totals 14 residues. Germline-derived CDR1 and CDR2 are LGHNA and YNFKEQ. Trimming pared 4 bases from V and 4 bases from J, leaving 10 bases between. In DNA, the CDR3 is TGTGCCAGCAGCCTTTCAGGGCCCACCGGGGAGCTGTTTTTT. It specifies CASSLSGPTGELFF.

V and J are TRBV7-3 and TRBJ2-1; D perhaps matches TRBD1 (7 bases). Trimming cost V 5 bases and J 14 bases, with 16 bases left between them. This CDR3 spans 12 amino acids. Germline assignment: CDR1 SGHTA and CDR2 FQGTGA. This chain's CDR3 is CASSPPGGSKFF. In DNA, the CDR3 is TGTGCCAGCAGCCCCCCAGGGGGGAGTAAGTTCTTC.

The chain combines TRBV18 with TRBJ1-2, with 7 bases identical to TRBD1. Trimming took 4 bases from V and 2 from J; bases not matched to a gene: 4. The germline V gene encodes CDR1 KGHSH and CDR2 LQKENI. The CDR3 extends over 14 amino acids. The CDR3 loop is CASSRLQGNYGYTF. The CDR3 DNA is TGTGCCAGCTCACGGTTACAGGGGAACTATGGCTACACCTTC.

The V gene is TRBV29-1, the J gene TRBJ2-1; D gene uncertain. The CDR3 consists of 16 residues. The germline V and J ends were trimmed by 4 bases and 2 bases, with 18 bases remaining between them. Germline assignment: CDR1 SQVTM and CDR2 ANQGSEA. The CDR3 DNA reads TGCAGCGTTGCCCAAGGGCGAACCAACCCCTACAATGAGCAGTTCTTC. Its protein is CSVAQGRTNPYNEQFF.

The V and J genes are TRBV3-1 (or the pseudogene TRBV3-2) and TRBJ2-1; 9 nucleotides line up with TRBD1. The CDR3 sequence is 14 residues long. The germline gives CDR1 LGHDT, CDR2 YNNKEL (reference sequence). Trimming at V came to 4 bases and at J to 9 bases, leaving 7 bases not matched to a gene. The CDR3 loop is CASSRGQGLSEQFF. The CDR3, as DNA: TGTGCCAGCAGCCGAGGACAGGGGCTCAGTGAGCAGTTCTTC.

The chain links TRBV2 to TRBJ1-1, with D tentatively TRBD1 (6 bases). Trimming removed 2 bases at V and 7 bases at J, with 14 bases between. Germline-derived CDR1 and CDR2 are SNHLY and FYNNEI. There are 14 residues in the CDR3. CDR3 amino acids: CASSESLGGIEAFF. CDR3 bases: TGTGCCAGCAGTGAATCGTTAGGGGGAATTGAAGCTTTCTTT.

The chain links TRBV7-8 to TRBJ2-3; 7 nucleotides line up with TRBD1. V was pared by 6 bases and J by 0 bases, with 3 bases of the junction left unmatched. This CDR3 contains 14 residues. Germline values: CDR1 SGHVS, CDR2 FQNEAQ. In DNA form, the CDR3 reads TGTGCCAGCAGACCAGGGGGTAGCACAGATACGCAGTATTTT. Translation: CASRPGGSTDTQYF. The variable domain in full, with the rest retrieved from reference TRBV7-8 and TRBJ2-3, is GAGVSQSPRYKVAKRGQDVALRCDPISGHVSLFWYQQALGQGPEFLTYFQNEAQLDKSGLPSDRFFAERPEGSVSTLKIQRTQQEDSAVYLCASRPGGSTDTQYFGPGTRLTVL.

This clone has a handful of counts. The V call is TRBV6-1, the J call TRBJ1-2, with D possibly matching TRBD1 (5 bases). Trimming removed 4 bases at V and 8 bases at J, with 14 bases between. The germline V gene has CDR1 MNHNS and CDR2 SASEGT. This CDR3 has 13 residues. CDR3 DNA: TGTGCCAGCAGTGCAGCGGGGCGCCTCGGCTACACCTTC. It specifies CASSAAGRLGYTF.

This chain links TRBV14 with TRBJ2-1, with D possibly being TRBD1 (6 bases). The CDR3 has 17 amino acids. The germline V gene has CDR1 SGHDN and CDR2 FVKESK. The V end was cut by 4 bases, the J end by 8 bases, with 24 bases between. CDR3 region: CASSPAEGVVGAYEQFF. As DNA, the CDR3 is TGTGCCAGCAGCCCCGCTGAGGGGGTTGTGGGGGCCTATGAGCAGTTCTTC.

This sequence joins TRBV7-3 and TRBJ2-1, with a tentative D call TRBD2 (5 bases). V lost 7 bases to trimming and J lost 5 bases, with 18 bases between them. This CDR3 is 15 amino acids long. The germline CDR1 and CDR2 sequences are SGHTA and FQGTGA. CDR3 in DNA: TGTGCCAGCAACTCCGGGCCAACGAGGGACAATGAGCAGTTCTTC. Translating gives CASNSGPTRDNEQFF.

The genes are TRBV28 and TRBJ2-4, with D tentatively TRBD2 (6 bases). Germline V CDR1 and CDR2: MDHEN, SYDVKM. The CDR3 is made up of 13 amino acids. V was cut by 2 bases and J by 11 bases, with 13 bases left in between. CDR3 sequence reads: CASSLGRQEVQYF. For the CDR3, the DNA is TGTGCCAGCAGTTTAGGGAGGCAGGAGGTTCAGTACTTC.

The V gene is TRBV11-2, the J gene TRBJ1-1, with D maybe TRBD1 (5 bases). V lost 5 bases to trimming and J lost 11 bases, with 18 bases between them. There are 13 residues in the CDR3. The V gene's germline CDR1 is SGHAT and CDR2 FQNNGV. In nucleotides, the CDR3 is TGTGCCAGCAGCCCGCAAAGGGGCCTGAGGGCTTTCTTT. Its protein product is CASSPQRGLRAFF.

This clone was observed a handful of times. The V call is TRBV19, the J call TRBJ2-1; D could derive from TRBD1 or TRBD2 (5 bases each). V was trimmed by 11 bases and J by 6 bases, leaving 11 bases between them. Per the germline V gene, CDR1 is LNHDA and CDR2 is SQIVND (reference sequence). This CDR3 comprises 11 residues. The CDR3 DNA sequence: TGTGCCCACGGGGCACCCAATGAGCAGTTCTTC. Translated: CAHGAPNEQFF.

The chain links TRBV6-5 to TRBJ1-1, with TRBD1 matching over 8 bases. The CDR3 runs to 12 residues. CDR1 is MNHEY and CDR2 is SVGAGI in the germline V gene. V shed 6 bases, J shed 7 bases, and the junction held 4 bases outside the gene matches. CDR3 in DNA: TGTGCCAGCAGCCTACAGGGGGGTGAAGCTTTCTTT. It specifies CASSLQGGEAFF.

The gene calls are TRBV10-3 and TRBJ2-3, with TRBD2 matching 11 bases. The V segment lost 5 bases and the J segment 5 bases; nucleotides outside the gene matches: 9. Germline lookup yields CDR1 ENHRY and CDR2 SYGVKD. The CDR3 covers 16 residues. The CDR3 DNA sequence: TGTGCCATCAGTTGGGAGGGACTAGCGGCAAGAGATACGCAGTATTTT. Protein: CAISWEGLAARDTQYF.

The chain is built from TRBV12-3 or TRBV12-4 and TRBJ1-1; no definite D call. The V end lost 3 bases, the J end lost 1 base, and 6 bases lay between the germline ends. This CDR3 spans 13 amino acids. The CDR3 coding sequence is TGTGCCAGCAGTTTTCGAGGGAACACTGAAGCTTTCTTT. Its translation: CASSFRGNTEAFF.

This clone was counted once. The CDR3 sequence is CASSLLQGAEEQYF. The CDR3 nucleotides read TGCGCCAGCAGCTTATTACAGGGGGCGGAGGAGCAGTACTTC. The chain employs TRBV5-1 and TRBJ2-7; 9 nucleotides match TRBD1. CDR3 length equals 14 residues. The V and J ends lost 2 bases and 7 bases, in that order; junction bases with no gene match: 7. Germline V gene lookup returns CDR1 SGHRS and CDR2 YFSETQ.